This T cell receptor (beta chain) comes out of a study of blood T cell repertoires in COVID-19. Here immunoSEQ multiplex PCR was the method, and the copy in TCRdb shows in-frame clones only, minus some. The sample contains 270,000 or so clones, roughly nine tenths of which appear only once. CDR1 is LNHDA and CDR2 is SQIVND in the germline V gene (reference sequence). The J segment lost 2 bases and the V segment lost 7 bases, leaving 2 bases of the junction unmatched. The CDR3 loop spans 14 amino acids. The source is a woman aged 40 to 50 who had recovered from COVID-19. The rearrangement links TRBV19 to TRBJ2-7; 13 nucleotides match TRBD2. The material sequenced was peripheral blood. CDR3 amino acids: CASKLAGGPYEQYF. For the CDR3, the DNA is TGTGCCAGTAAACTAGCGGGAGGGCCCTACGAGCAGTACTTC.